This T cell receptor (beta chain) was captured by sequencing in a study of T cells in narcolepsy. Overall study results and limits: No autoreactive T cell clone sequences appeared in some memory CD4+ repertoires.

This table comes from immunoSEQ multiplex PCR, and its TCRdb copy is limited to in-frame clones, with some not included. The sample consists of tens of thousands of clones, approximately 85% of them appearing once. Germline CDR1 reads ENHRY; CDR2 reads SYGVKD. The CDR3 consists of 14 residues. Trimming cost V 5 bases and J 10 bases; bases outside gene matches: 11. A note on this clone: No antigen is known for it.

The genes are TRBV10-3 and TRBJ2-1; 7 bases align to TRBD2. The origin of this receptor is a human donor in good health. Sequenced material: memory (CD45RA-) CD4+ T cells from blood. The CDR3 DNA reads as TGTGCCATCAGTCGCGGGAGTGATTTGAACGAGCAGTTCTTC. It codes for CAISRGSDLNEQFF.